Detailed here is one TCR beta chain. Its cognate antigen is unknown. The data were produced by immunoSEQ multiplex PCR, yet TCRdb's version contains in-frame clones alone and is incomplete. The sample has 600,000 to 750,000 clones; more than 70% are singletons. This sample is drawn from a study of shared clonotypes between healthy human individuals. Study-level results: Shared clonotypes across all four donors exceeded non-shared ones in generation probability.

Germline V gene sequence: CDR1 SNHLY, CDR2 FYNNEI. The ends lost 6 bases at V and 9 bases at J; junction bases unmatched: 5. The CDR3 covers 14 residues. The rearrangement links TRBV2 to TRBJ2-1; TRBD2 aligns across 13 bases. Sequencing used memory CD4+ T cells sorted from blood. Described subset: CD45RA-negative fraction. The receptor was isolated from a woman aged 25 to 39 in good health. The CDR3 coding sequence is TGTGCCAGCAGAGCCGGGACTAGCGGGATTGAGCAGTTCTTC. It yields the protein CASRAGTSGIEQFF.